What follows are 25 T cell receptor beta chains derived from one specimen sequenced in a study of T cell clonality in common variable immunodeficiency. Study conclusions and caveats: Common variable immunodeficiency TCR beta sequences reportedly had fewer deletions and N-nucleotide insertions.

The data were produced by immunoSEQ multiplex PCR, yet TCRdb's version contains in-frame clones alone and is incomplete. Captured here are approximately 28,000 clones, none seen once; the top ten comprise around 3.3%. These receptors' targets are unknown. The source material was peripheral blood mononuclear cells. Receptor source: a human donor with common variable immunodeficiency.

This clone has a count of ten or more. The CDR3 reads CSAQATKSTDTQYF. CDR3 DNA (partial): TGCAGTGCCCAGGCCACCAAGAGCACAGATACG. The chain uses TRBV20-1 and TRBJ2-3; D gene ambiguous. With the read ending 3 residues before the CDR3 end, the germline J gene is used to fill in that end. Germline V CDR1 and CDR2: DFQATT, SNEGSKA (reference sequence). The CDR3 loop spans 14 amino acids. With 6 bases removed from V and 0 bases from J, the gap between germline ends came to 13 bases.

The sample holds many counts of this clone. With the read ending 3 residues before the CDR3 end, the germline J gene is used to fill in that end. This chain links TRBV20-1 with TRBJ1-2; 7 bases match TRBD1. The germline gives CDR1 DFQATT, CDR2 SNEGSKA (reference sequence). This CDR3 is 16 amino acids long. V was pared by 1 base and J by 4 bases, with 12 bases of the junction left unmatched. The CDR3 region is CSARVPQGQKRYGYTF. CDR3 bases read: TGCAGTGCTAGAGTCCCCCAGGGACAGAAACGCTATGGC.

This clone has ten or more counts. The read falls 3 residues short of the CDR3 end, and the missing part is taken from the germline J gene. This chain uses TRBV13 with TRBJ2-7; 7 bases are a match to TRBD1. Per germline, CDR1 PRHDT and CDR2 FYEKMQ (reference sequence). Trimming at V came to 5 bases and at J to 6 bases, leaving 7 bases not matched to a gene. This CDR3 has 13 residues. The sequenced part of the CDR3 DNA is TGTGCCAGCAGCCCAGGGACAGTCTCCGAG. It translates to CASSPGTVSE. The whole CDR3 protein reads CASSPGTVSEQYF.

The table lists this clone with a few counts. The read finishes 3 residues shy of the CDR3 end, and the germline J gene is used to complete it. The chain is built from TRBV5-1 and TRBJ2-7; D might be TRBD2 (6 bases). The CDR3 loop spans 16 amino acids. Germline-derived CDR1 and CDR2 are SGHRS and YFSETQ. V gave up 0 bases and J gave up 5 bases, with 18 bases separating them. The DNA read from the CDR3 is TGCGCCAGCAGCTTGGGCGGGGTGGGAGGAATGAACGAG. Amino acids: CASSLGGVGGMNE. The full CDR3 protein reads CASSLGGVGGMNEQYF.

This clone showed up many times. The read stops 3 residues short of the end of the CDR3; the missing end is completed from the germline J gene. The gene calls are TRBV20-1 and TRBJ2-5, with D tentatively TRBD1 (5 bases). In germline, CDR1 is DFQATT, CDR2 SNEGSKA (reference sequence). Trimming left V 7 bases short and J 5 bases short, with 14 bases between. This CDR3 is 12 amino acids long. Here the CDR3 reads CSVLGDEETQYF. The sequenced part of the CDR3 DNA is TGCAGTGTATTAGGGGATGAGGAGACC.

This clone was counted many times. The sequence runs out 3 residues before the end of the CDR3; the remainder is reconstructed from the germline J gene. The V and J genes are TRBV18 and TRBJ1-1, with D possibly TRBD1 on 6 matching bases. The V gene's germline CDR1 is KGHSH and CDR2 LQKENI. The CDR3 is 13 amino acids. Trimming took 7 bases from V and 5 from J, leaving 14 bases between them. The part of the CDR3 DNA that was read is TGTGCCAGCTGGGAACAGAGGGGGACTGAA. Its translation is CASWEQRGTE. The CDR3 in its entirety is CASWEQRGTEAFF.

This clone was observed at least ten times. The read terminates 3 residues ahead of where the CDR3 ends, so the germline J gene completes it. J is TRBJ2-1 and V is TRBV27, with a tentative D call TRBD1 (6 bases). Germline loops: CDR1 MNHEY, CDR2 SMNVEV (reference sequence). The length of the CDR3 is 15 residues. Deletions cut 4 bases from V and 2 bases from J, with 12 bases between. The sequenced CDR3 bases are TGTGCCAGCAGTTCCCGGGACACTGCCTACAATGAG. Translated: CASSSRDTAYNE. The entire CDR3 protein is CASSSRDTAYNEQFF.

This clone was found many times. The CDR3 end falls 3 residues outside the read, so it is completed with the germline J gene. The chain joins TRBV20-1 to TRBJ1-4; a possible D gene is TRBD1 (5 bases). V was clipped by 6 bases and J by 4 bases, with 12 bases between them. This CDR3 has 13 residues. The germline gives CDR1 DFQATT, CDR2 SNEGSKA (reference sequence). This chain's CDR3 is CSADGRVNEKLFF. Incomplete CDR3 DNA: TGCAGTGCCGACGGCAGGGTTAATGAAAAA.

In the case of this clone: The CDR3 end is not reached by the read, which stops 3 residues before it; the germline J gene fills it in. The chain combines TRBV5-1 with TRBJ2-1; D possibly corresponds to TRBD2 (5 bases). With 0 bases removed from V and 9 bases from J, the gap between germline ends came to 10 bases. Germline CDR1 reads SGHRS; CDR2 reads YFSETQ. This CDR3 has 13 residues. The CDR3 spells CASSLAGVGEQFF. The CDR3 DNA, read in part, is TGCGCCAGCAGCTTGGCCGGGGTCGGTGAG. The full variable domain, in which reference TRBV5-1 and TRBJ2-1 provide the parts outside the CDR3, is KAGVTQTPRYLIKTRGQQVTLSCSPISGHRSVSWYQQTPGQGLQFLFEYFSETQRNKGNFPGRFSGRQFSNSRSEMNVSTLELGDSALYLCASSLAGVGEQFFGPGTRLTVL.

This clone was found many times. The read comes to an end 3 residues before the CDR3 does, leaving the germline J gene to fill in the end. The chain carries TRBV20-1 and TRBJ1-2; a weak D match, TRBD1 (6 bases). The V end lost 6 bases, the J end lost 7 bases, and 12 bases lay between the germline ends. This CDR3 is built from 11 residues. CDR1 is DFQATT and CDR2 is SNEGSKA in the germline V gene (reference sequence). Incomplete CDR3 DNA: TGCAGTGCATACAGGGAGTTTGGC. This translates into CSAYREFG. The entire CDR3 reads CSAYREFGYTF.

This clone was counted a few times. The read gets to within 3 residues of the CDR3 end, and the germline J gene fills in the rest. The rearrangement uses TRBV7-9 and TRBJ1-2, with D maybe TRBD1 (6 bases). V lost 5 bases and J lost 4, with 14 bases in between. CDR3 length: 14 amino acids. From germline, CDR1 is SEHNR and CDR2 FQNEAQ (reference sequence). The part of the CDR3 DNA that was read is TGTGCCAGCAGCGCCCGGCAGGGGATCTATGGC. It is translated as CASSARQGIYG. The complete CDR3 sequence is CASSARQGIYGYTF.

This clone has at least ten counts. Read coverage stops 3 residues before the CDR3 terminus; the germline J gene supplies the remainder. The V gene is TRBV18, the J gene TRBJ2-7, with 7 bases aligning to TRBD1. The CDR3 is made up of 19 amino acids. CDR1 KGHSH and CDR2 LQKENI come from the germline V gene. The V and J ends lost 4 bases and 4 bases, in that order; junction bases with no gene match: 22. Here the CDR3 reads CASSQIRTSGQRRGYEQYF. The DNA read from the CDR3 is TGTGCCAGCTCACAGATTCGGACTTCGGGACAGCGCAGGGGGTACGAG.

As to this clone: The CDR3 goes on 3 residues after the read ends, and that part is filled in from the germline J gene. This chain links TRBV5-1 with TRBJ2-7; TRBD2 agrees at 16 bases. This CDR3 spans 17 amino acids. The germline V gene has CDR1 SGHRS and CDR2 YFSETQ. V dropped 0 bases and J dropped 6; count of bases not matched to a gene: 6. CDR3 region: CASSLDGTSGRVAEQYF. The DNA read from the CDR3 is TGCGCCAGCAGCTTGGATGGGACTAGCGGGAGGGTAGCCGAG.

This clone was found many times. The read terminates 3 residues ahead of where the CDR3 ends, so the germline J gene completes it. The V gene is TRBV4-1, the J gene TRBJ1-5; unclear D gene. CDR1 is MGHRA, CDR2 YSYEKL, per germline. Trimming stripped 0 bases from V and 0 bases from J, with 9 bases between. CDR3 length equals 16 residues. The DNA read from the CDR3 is TGCGCCAGCAGCCAAGAGGCCATTACTAGCAATCAGCCC. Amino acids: CASSQEAITSNQP. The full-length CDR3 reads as CASSQEAITSNQPQHF.

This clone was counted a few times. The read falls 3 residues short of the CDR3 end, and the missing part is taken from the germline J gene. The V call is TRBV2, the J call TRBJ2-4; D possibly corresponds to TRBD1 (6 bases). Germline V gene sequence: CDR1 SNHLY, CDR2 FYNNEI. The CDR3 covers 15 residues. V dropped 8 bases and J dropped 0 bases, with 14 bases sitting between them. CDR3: CASVPGQLAKNIQYF. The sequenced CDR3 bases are TGTGCCAGCGTCCCGGGACAACTAGCCAAAAACATT.

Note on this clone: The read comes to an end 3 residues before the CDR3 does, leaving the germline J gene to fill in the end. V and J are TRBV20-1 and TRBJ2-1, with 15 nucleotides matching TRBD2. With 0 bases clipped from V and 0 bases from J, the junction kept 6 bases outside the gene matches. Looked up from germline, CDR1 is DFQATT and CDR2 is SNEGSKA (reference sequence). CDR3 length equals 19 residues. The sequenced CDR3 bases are TGCAGTGCTAGAGATAGAGGGACTAGCGGGGGGTCCTCCTACAATGAG. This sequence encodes CSARDRGTSGGSSYNE. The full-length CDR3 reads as CSARDRGTSGGSSYNEQFF.

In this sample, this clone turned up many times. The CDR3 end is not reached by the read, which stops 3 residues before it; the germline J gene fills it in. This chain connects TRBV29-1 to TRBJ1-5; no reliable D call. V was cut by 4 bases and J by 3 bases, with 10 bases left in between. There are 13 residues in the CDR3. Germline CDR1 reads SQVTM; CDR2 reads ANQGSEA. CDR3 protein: CSVVAGPNQPQHF. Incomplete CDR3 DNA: TGCAGCGTTGTTGCTGGGCCCAATCAGCCC.

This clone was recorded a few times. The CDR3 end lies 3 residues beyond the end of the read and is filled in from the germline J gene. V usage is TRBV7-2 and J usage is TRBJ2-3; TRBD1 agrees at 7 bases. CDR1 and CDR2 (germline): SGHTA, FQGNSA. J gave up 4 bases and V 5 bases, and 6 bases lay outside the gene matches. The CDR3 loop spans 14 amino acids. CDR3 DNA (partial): TGTGCCAGCAGCGACAGGGTCTTCGCAGATACG. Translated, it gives CASSDRVFADT. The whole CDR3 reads CASSDRVFADTQYF.

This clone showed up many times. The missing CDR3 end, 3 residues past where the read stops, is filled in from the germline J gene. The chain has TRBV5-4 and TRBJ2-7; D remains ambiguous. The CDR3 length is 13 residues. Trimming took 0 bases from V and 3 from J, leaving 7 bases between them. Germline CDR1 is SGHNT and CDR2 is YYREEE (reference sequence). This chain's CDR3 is CASSLELFYEQYF. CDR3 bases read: TGTGCCAGCAGCTTGGAGCTCTTCTACGAG.

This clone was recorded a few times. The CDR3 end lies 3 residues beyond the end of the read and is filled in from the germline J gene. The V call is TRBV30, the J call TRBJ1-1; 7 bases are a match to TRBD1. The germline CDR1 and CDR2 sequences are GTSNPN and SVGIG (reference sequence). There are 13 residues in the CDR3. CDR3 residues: CACVQGGTALAFF. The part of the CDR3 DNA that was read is TGTGCCTGCGTCCAGGGGGGAACAGCATTA.

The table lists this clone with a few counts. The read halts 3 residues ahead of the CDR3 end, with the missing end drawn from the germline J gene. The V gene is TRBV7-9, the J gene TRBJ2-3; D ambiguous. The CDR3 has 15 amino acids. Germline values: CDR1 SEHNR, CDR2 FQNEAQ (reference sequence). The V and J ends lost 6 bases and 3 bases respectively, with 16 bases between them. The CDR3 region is CASRQNTVGTDTQYF. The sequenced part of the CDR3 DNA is TGTGCCAGCAGGCAGAACACAGTCGGAACAGATACG.

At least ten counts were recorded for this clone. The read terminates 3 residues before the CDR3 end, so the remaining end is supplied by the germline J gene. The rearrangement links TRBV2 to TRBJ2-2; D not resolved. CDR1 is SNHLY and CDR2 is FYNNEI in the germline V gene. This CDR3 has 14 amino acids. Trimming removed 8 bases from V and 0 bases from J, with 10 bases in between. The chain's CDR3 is CASSYTSNTGELFF. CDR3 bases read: TGTGCCAGCTCGTACACCTCGAACACCGGGGAG. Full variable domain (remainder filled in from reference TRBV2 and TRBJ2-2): EPEVTQTPSHQVTQMGQEVILRCVPISNHLYFYWYRQILGQKVEFLVSFYNNEISEKSEIFDDQFSVERPDGSNFTLKIRSTKLEDSAMYFCASSYTSNTGELFFGEGSRLTVL.

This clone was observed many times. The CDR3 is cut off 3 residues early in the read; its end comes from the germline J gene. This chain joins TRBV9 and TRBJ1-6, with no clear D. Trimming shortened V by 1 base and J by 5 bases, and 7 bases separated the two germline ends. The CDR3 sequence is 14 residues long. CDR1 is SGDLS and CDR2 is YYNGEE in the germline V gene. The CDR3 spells CASSVTPDNSPLHF. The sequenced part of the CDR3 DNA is TGTGCCAGCAGCGTAACTCCGGATAATTCACCC.

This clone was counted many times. CDR3 DNA, as far as it was read: TGTGCCAGTAGTCTGGGGGCGGCTCAAGGCTACGAAAAA. Its translation is CASSLGAAQGYEK. The whole CDR3 sequence is CASSLGAAQGYEKLFF. The chain recombines TRBV19 with TRBJ1-4; D is perhaps TRBD1 (6 bases). The observed sequence ends 3 residues before the CDR3 terminus, with the missing tail filled in from the germline J gene. Trimming removed 5 bases from V and 8 bases from J, with 21 bases in between. Germline lookup yields CDR1 LNHDA and CDR2 SQIVND (reference sequence). This CDR3 contains 16 residues.

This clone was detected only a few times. This chain's CDR3 is CASSPGTSGRNEQYF. The covered CDR3 bases are TGTGCCAGCAGCCCAGGGACTAGCGGGAGGAACGAG. V and J are TRBV7-8 and TRBJ2-7, with 15 bases fitting TRBD2. The DNA ends 3 residues before the CDR3 does, and the rest of the CDR3 is filled in from the germline J gene. The V gene end was trimmed by 5 bases and the J gene end by 5 bases; junction bases not matched to a gene: 4. The CDR3 loop spans 15 amino acids. Germline lookup yields CDR1 SGHVS and CDR2 FQNEAQ.